The 22 T cell receptor beta chains below all came from one sample that was sequenced in a study of cytomegalovirus exposure and HLA in healthy donors (dated by TCRdb to 2017 to 2019). Library method: the immunoSEQ multiplex PCR assay. For the multiplex PCR, a mixture combining 60 forward primers for TCR Vbeta segments and 13 reverse primers for TCR Jbeta segments was used. Drawn from immuneACCESS, this table holds only the in-frame rearrangements with V and J called that TCRdb kept. Clones are partly lost; checked studies trace under half to an unresolved V gene and leave the rest unexplained. This sample gives approximately 110,000 clones in total; around three quarters of them show up just once. Around 3.5% of the sample belongs to the ten largest clones. Sequenced material: PBMCs. Every receptor here comes from a human donor in good health.

V usage is TRBV5-1 and J usage is TRBJ1-3, with 9 bases fitting TRBD1. The CDR3 sequence is 16 residues long. From germline, CDR1 is SGHRS and CDR2 YFSETQ. Losses at the gene ends were 2 bases for V and 4 bases for J; bases not matched to a gene: 7. CDR3 protein: CASSLTGGSGGNTIYF. CDR3 in DNA: TGCGCCAGCAGCTTAACAGGGGGCTCTGGGGGAAACACCATATATTTT.

V gene TRBV11-3 combines with J gene TRBJ2-7, with D maybe TRBD2 (6 bases). Germline V gene sequence: CDR1 SGHNT, CDR2 YENEEA. The CDR3 covers 14 residues. V lost 2 bases to trimming and J lost 9 bases, with 17 bases between them. The CDR3 protein is CASSLQSGPRRQYF. The DNA of the CDR3 is TGTGCCAGCAGCTTACAAAGCGGGCCTCGGCGGCAGTACTTC.

This sequence joins TRBV7-6 and TRBJ2-2; 8 bases match TRBD1. CDR3 size: 16 residues. The germline gives CDR1 SGHVS, CDR2 FNYEAQ. V lost 6 bases to trimming and J lost 1 base; unmatched junction nucleotides: 7. The CDR3 protein is CASRATGTGNTGELFF. The CDR3 DNA reads as TGTGCCAGCAGGGCTACCGGGACAGGGAACACCGGGGAGCTGTTTTTT.

This chain uses TRBV29-1 with TRBJ1-2; tentatively, D is TRBD1 (5 bases). This CDR3 contains 15 residues. Looked up from germline, CDR1 is SQVTM and CDR2 is ANQGSEA. V was trimmed by 6 bases and J by 8 bases, leaving 25 bases between them. Written as DNA, the CDR3 is TGCAGCGTCGTGGGGGACTATGGGGGACGCCGAGGCTACACCTTC. Translating gives CSVVGDYGGRRGYTF.

The CDR3 DNA follows: TGCGCCAGCAGCTTCGCCTGGGACAGGGGGCAATACGAGCAGTACTTC. Translating gives CASSFAWDRGQYEQYF. The chain joins TRBV5-1 to TRBJ2-7; 12 nucleotides line up with TRBD1. V was pared by 2 bases and J by 4 bases, with 7 bases of the junction left unmatched. Germline-derived CDR1 and CDR2 are SGHRS and YFSETQ. This CDR3 region has 16 residues.

This chain uses TRBV19 with TRBJ2-6; weak D call: TRBD2 (5 bases). This CDR3 has 16 amino acids. The V end was cut by 4 bases, the J end by 2 bases, with 12 bases between. Germline-derived CDR1 and CDR2 are LNHDA and SQIVND (reference sequence). CDR3 loop: CASSTLVGAGANVLTF. CDR3 nucleotide sequence: TGTGCCAGTAGTACTCTTGTGGGAGCTGGGGCCAACGTCCTGACTTTC.

This clone has only a few counts. This chain connects TRBV7-9 to TRBJ2-7; 9 nucleotides match TRBD2. V gave up 4 bases and J gave up 3 bases; unmatched junction bases: 10. The CDR3 extends over 16 amino acids. Looked up from germline, CDR1 is SEHNR and CDR2 is FQNEAQ (reference sequence). The CDR3 region has the DNA TGTGCCAGCAGCTCCGGGGTAGCGGGAGCCCTCTACGAGCAGTACTTC. Translation gives CASSSGVAGALYEQYF.

This clone was seen a handful of times. The chain recombines TRBV7-8 with TRBJ2-1; the match to TRBD2 covers 11 bases. The CDR3 is 17 amino acids. Germline CDR1 reads SGHVS; CDR2 reads FQNEAQ. Germline trimming cut 1 base from V and 4 bases from J; bases unmatched to any gene: 6. DNA for the CDR3: TGTGCCAGCAGCTTAGGACTAGCGGGGTTCGGGTACAATGAGCAGTTCTTC. Translated, it gives CASSLGLAGFGYNEQFF.

The genes are TRBV18 and TRBJ2-7; D is unclear. The CDR3 length is 12 residues. Germline V gene lookup returns CDR1 KGHSH and CDR2 LQKENI. V shed 3 bases and J shed 3 bases, with 6 bases lying between them. The CDR3 coding sequence is TGTGCCAGCTCACCCGGTTTCTACGAGCAGTACTTC. This sequence encodes CASSPGFYEQYF.

The V and J genes are TRBV7-8 and TRBJ2-1; TRBD2 aligns across 8 bases. The J segment lost 5 bases and the V segment lost 7 bases, leaving 10 bases of the junction unmatched. CDR1 and CDR2 from the germline V gene are SGHVS and FQNEAQ. The CDR3 consists of 15 residues. The CDR3 DNA sequence: TGTGCCAGCACCCCCGGGGGGGGGATGGACAATGAGCAGTTCTTC. Its protein product is CASTPGGGMDNEQFF.

This clone showed up just once. The chain joins TRBV5-1 to TRBJ2-7; 10 bases are a match to TRBD2. Germline V lookup: CDR1 SGHRS, CDR2 YFSETQ. After removal of 0 bases from V and 3 bases from J, the junction contained 6 bases not matched to a gene. The CDR3 has 16 residues. The CDR3 coding sequence is TGCGCCAGCAGCTTGGCTCCTAGCGGGAGTGTCTACGAGCAGTACTTC. Protein: CASSLAPSGSVYEQYF.

The chain's CDR3 is CASSVDRTGSTGELFF. For the CDR3, the DNA is TGTGCCAGCAGTGTTGACAGGACTGGGTCCACCGGGGAGCTGTTTTTT. This rearrangement joins TRBV6-1 to TRBJ2-2, with D maybe TRBD1 (6 bases). CDR3 length equals 16 residues. Germline-derived CDR1 and CDR2 are MNHNS and SASEGT. V was trimmed by 4 bases and J by 4 bases, leaving 16 bases between them.

The gene calls are TRBV11-2 and TRBJ2-5, with TRBD1 matching 8 bases. The J call is in doubt because the DNA end fits TRBJ2-7 better. Germline V gives CDR1 SGHAT, CDR2 FQNNGV. CDR3 length equals 16 residues. The CDR3 sequence: CASSLALQGGSYEQYF. As DNA, the CDR3 is TGTGCCAGCAGCTTGGCCCTACAGGGGGGCTCCTACGAGCAGTACTTC.

The chain is built from TRBV7-6 and TRBJ2-7, with TRBD1 matching 12 bases. The CDR3 has 19 residues. After removal of 0 bases from V and 3 bases from J, the junction contained 12 bases not matched to a gene. Germline-derived CDR1 and CDR2 are SGHVS and FNYEAQ. The CDR3: CASSLATTGTGGPYYEQYF. CDR3 bases: TGTGCCAGCAGCTTAGCCACAACCGGGACAGGGGGCCCATACTACGAGCAGTACTTC.

The chain links TRBV19 to TRBJ2-7; 8 nucleotides line up with TRBD1. The CDR3 runs to 15 residues. The V gene end was trimmed by 3 bases and the J gene end by 0 bases; junction bases not matched to a gene: 4. Germline V CDR1 and CDR2: LNHDA, SQIVND (reference sequence). The CDR3 DNA follows: TGTGCCAGTAGTATCAAAACAGGGGGCTCCTACGAGCAGTACTTC. Translated: CASSIKTGGSYEQYF.

This chain uses TRBV6-1 with TRBJ1-1; D is possibly TRBD1 (5 bases). The CDR3 is made up of 12 amino acids. V lost 11 bases and J 5 bases, leaving 15 bases between the germline ends. In germline, CDR1 is MNHNS, CDR2 SASEGT. Written as DNA, the CDR3 is TGTGCCGCCGGACAAATGTGGACTGAAGCTTTCTTT. Encoded protein: CAAGQMWTEAFF.

This rearrangement joins TRBV5-1 to TRBJ1-2, with D possibly TRBD1 on 5 matching bases. This CDR3 has 13 residues. V shed 1 base and J shed 10 bases, with 14 bases lying between them. CDR1 SGHRS and CDR2 YFSETQ come from the germline V gene. The CDR3 spells CASSLTGAAVYTF. In nucleotides, the CDR3 is TGCGCCAGCAGCTTGACTGGGGCTGCTGTCTACACCTTC.

This chain joins TRBV18 and TRBJ1-1, with 8 nucleotides matching TRBD1. This CDR3 spans 14 amino acids. V lost 1 base, J lost 3 bases, and 1 base stayed unmatched. Germline V lookup: CDR1 KGHSH, CDR2 LQKENI. The CDR3 reads CASSPQQGDTEAFF. CDR3 in DNA: TGTGCCAGCTCACCACAACAGGGGGACACTGAAGCTTTCTTT.

This chain links TRBV9 with TRBJ2-3; 11 positions agree with TRBD2. From germline, CDR1 is SGDLS and CDR2 YYNGEE. The V and J ends lost 3 bases and 0 bases, in that order; junction bases with no gene match: 18. The CDR3 has 21 residues. CDR3 in DNA: TGTGCCAGCAGCGCCGCAAGAAAGACTAGCGGGACCAAACCTAGCACAGATACGCAGTATTTT. Protein sequence: CASSAARKTSGTKPSTDTQYF.

V and J are TRBV30 and TRBJ1-1; no clear D. Germline V lookup: CDR1 GTSNPN, CDR2 SVGIG (reference sequence). V shed 3 bases and J shed 1 base, with 9 bases lying between them. This CDR3 is built from 13 residues. In nucleotides, the CDR3 is TGTGCCTGGAGAAACAACGAGAACACTGAAGCTTTCTTT. It encodes CAWRNNENTEAFF.

The chain combines TRBV28 with TRBJ1-1, with D tentatively TRBD1 (6 bases). Germline CDR1 is MDHEN and CDR2 is SYDVKM. This CDR3 has 14 amino acids. Trimming stripped 2 bases from V and 2 bases from J, with 9 bases between. CDR3 sequence: CASSLTQGNTEAFF. The CDR3 DNA reads TGTGCCAGCAGTTTAACACAGGGCAACACTGAAGCTTTCTTT.

The sample holds a few counts of this clone. The CDR3, as DNA: TGTGCCAGCAGCGGGACAGGGCTCGAGCAGTACTTC. Its translation: CASSGTGLEQYF. The V call is TRBV25-1, the J call TRBJ2-7, with 9 nucleotides matching TRBD1. This CDR3 spans 12 amino acids. The J segment lost 6 bases and the V segment lost 6 bases, leaving 3 bases of the junction unmatched. Per the germline V gene, CDR1 is MGHDK and CDR2 is SYGVNS.